The 30 T cell receptor beta chains below come from one sample, sequenced in a study of T cells in Graves' hyperthyroidism and ophthalmopathy. RNA transcripts gave rise to amplified TCR beta CDR3 regions. HTBI primers were the set used in a first-round RT-PCR of the TCR CDR3. MiXCR, applied by TCRdb to the multiplex PCR reads, yields one record per CDR3 protein. The table includes 300,000 to 350,000 distinct CDR3 sequences, 18% detected once. Sample: blood. The receptors stem from a woman in her forties or fifties with Graves' hyperthyroidism.

This chain links TRBV2 with TRBJ1-2; no reliable D call. The CDR3 covers 15 residues. The V gene's germline CDR1 is SNHLY and CDR2 FYNNEI. The V end lost 2 bases, the J end lost 5 bases, and 15 bases lay between the germline ends. The CDR3 loop is CASSESPGGGYGYTF. The CDR3 region has the DNA TGTGCCAGCAGTGAATCCCCGGGAGGAGGGTATGGCTACACCTTC. Filled out from reference TRBV2 and TRBJ1-2, the complete variable domain reads EPEVTQTPSHQVTQMGQEVILRCVPISNHLYFYWYRQILGQKVEFLVSFYNNEISEKSEIFDDQFSVERPDGSNFTLKIRSTKLEDSAMYFCASSESPGGGYGYTFGSGTRLTVV.

This clonotype was seen only a few times. This chain links TRBV6-2 or TRBV6-3 with TRBJ2-3, with 13 positions matching TRBD2. V shed 3 bases and J 8 bases; nucleotides not matched to a gene: 17. Germline loops: CDR1 MNHEY, CDR2 SVGEGT. This CDR3 spans 19 amino acids. The CDR3 coding sequence is TGTGCCAGCAGTTATTCTAGCCTCGGACTAGCGGGAGAGGGAGGTACGCAGTATTTT. Protein product: CASSYSSLGLAGEGGTQYF.

This clonotype was detected a few times. V usage is TRBV29-1 and J usage is TRBJ1-2; weak D call: TRBD1 (5 bases). Trimming took 2 bases from V and 7 from J, leaving 5 bases between them. The CDR3 covers 10 residues. Germline lookup yields CDR1 SQVTM and CDR2 ANQGSEA. CDR3 DNA: TGCAGCGTTGAAACAGGTGGCTACACCTTC. Residues: CSVETGGYTF.

This clonotype was seen a few times. This chain uses TRBV9 with TRBJ1-2; unclear D gene. V lost 3 bases to trimming and J lost 3 bases, with 6 bases between them. The CDR3 loop spans 12 amino acids. The germline CDR1 and CDR2 sequences are SGDLS and YYNGEE. The CDR3, as DNA: TGTGCCAGCAGCGGACGGGACTATGGCTACACCTTC. It translates to CASSGRDYGYTF.

The sample holds many counts of this clonotype. The rearrangement links TRBV10-3 to TRBJ2-2, with D possibly being TRBD1 (6 bases). The CDR3 loop spans 14 amino acids. The germline V and J ends were trimmed by 4 bases and 7 bases, with 13 bases remaining between them. Germline loops: CDR1 ENHRY, CDR2 SYGVKD. CDR3: CAISGQGWYGELFF. The CDR3 nucleotides read TGTGCCATCAGTGGCCAGGGGTGGTACGGGGAGCTGTTTTTT.

This clonotype was picked up many times. The chain couples TRBV30 to TRBJ1-4, with 7 bases that match TRBD1. The CDR3 extends over 15 amino acids. Germline values: CDR1 GTSNPN, CDR2 SVGIG (reference sequence). V was pared by 3 bases and J by 0 bases, with 4 bases of the junction left unmatched. This chain's CDR3 is CAWSGRGSTNEKLFF. The CDR3 nucleotides are TGTGCCTGGAGCGGCAGGGGGTCAACTAATGAAAAACTGTTTTTT. The full variable domain, in which reference TRBV30 and TRBJ1-4 provide the parts outside the CDR3, is SQTIHQWPATLVQPVGSPLSLECTVEGTSNPNLYWYRQAAGRGLQLLFYSVGIGQISSEVPQNLSASRPQDRQFILSSKKLLLSDSGFYLCAWSGRGSTNEKLFFGSGTQLSVL.

Points on this clonotype: In this CDR3 the conserved last residue, phenylalanine or tryptophan, is missing, so a read error is likely. This chain links TRBV12-3 or TRBV12-4 with TRBJ1-1, with TRBD1 as a possible D gene (5 bases). The CDR3 has 14 residues. The germline V and J ends were trimmed by 3 bases and 1 base, with 9 bases remaining between them. As DNA, the CDR3 is TGTGCCAGCAGTTTTGGGACGGAGAACACTGAAGCTTTCCTT. Translation gives CASSFGTENTEAFL.

This clonotype was seen many times. The J gene is TRBJ2-3, the V gene TRBV12-3 or TRBV12-4, with D possibly TRBD2 on 6 matching bases. The CDR3 extends over 14 amino acids. The germline V and J ends were trimmed by 6 bases and 4 bases, with 14 bases remaining between them. CDR3 in amino acids: CASRSGSGSDTQYF. The CDR3, as DNA: TGTGCCAGCAGATCGGGTAGCGGCTCAGATACGCAGTATTTT.

The V gene is TRBV30, the J gene TRBJ2-1, with unresolved D. V lost 3 bases to trimming and J lost 1 base, with 4 bases between them. The CDR3 has 12 amino acids. Germline V lookup: CDR1 GTSNPN, CDR2 SVGIG (reference sequence). The CDR3 sequence is CAWRESYNEQFF. CDR3 DNA sequence: TGTGCCTGGAGGGAATCCTACAATGAGCAGTTCTTC.

This clonotype was detected ten times or more. V usage is TRBV6-2 or TRBV6-3 and J usage is TRBJ2-5; tentative D call: TRBD1 (6 bases). There are 15 residues in the CDR3. CDR1 MNHEY and CDR2 SVGEGT come from the germline V gene. V was cut by 0 bases and J by 0 bases, with 8 bases left in between. CDR3 sequence: CASSYSTGDQETQYF. The CDR3 DNA reads TGTGCCAGCAGTTACTCGACAGGAGACCAAGAGACCCAGTACTTC.

The genes are TRBV2 and TRBJ1-4; no clear D gene. V lost 8 bases and J 4 bases, leaving 14 bases between the germline ends. Per germline, CDR1 SNHLY and CDR2 FYNNEI. This CDR3 is 14 amino acids long. The chain's CDR3 is CASATRQRNEKLFF. CDR3 coding DNA: TGTGCCAGCGCTACACGGCAGCGTAATGAAAAACTGTTTTTT. The full variable domain, with the rest looked up from reference TRBV2 and TRBJ1-4, is EPEVTQTPSHQVTQMGQEVILRCVPISNHLYFYWYRQILGQKVEFLVSFYNNEISEKSEIFDDQFSVERPDGSNFTLKIRSTKLEDSAMYFCASATRQRNEKLFFGSGTQLSVL.

This clonotype was found many times. The chain uses TRBV6-2 or TRBV6-3 and TRBJ1-1, with D uncertain. CDR1 and CDR2 from the germline V gene are MNHEY and SVGEGT. Trimming pared 6 bases from V and 8 bases from J, leaving 10 bases between. This CDR3 has 11 amino acids. This CDR3 is CASRAVGEAFF. CDR3 coding DNA: TGTGCCAGCAGGGCTGTCGGAGAAGCTTTCTTT.

This clonotype has at least ten counts. The rearrangement joins TRBV7-9 to TRBJ2-5, with D maybe TRBD1 (5 bases). This CDR3 comprises 15 residues. Per germline, CDR1 SEHNR and CDR2 FQNEAQ (reference sequence). Trimming cost V 3 bases and J 5 bases, with 16 bases left between them. CDR3: CASSFQGWQGETQYF. The CDR3 nucleotides read TGTGCCAGCAGCTTCCAGGGTTGGCAAGGGGAGACCCAGTACTTC.

This clonotype was counted ten times or more. Germline is not matched at one junction end, which may reflect a read error. The chain uses TRBV11-3 and TRBJ1-1, with D possibly being TRBD1 (5 bases). The germline V gene encodes CDR1 SGHNT and CDR2 YENEEA. The CDR3 is 13 residues long. This CDR3 reads CASSLAGSAEAFF. In DNA form, the CDR3 reads TGTGCCAGCAGTTTAGCAGGGAGCGCTGAAGCTTTCTTT.

The sample holds a few counts of this clonotype. V is TRBV20-1 and J is TRBJ2-7; D gene ambiguous. Between the trimmed V and J ends, which lost 0 bases and 3 bases, there was a span of 12 bases. There are 14 residues in the CDR3. The germline CDR1 and CDR2 sequences are DFQATT and SNEGSKA (reference sequence). The CDR3, as DNA: TGCAGTGCTAGAGATTCTGAGAGTTTCTACGAGCAGTACTTC. It specifies CSARDSESFYEQYF.

This clonotype has just a few counts. The chain employs TRBV7-9 and TRBJ2-1; the D gene is possibly TRBD1 (6 bases). From germline, CDR1 is SEHNR and CDR2 FQNEAQ (reference sequence). The CDR3 consists of 15 residues. Trimming removed 5 bases from V and 7 bases from J, with 18 bases in between. As DNA, the CDR3 is TGTGCCAGCAGCCACGACCAAACAGGGTGGAATGAGCAGTTCTTC. It is translated as CASSHDQTGWNEQFF.

V gene TRBV5-4 combines with J gene TRBJ2-7, with 14 nucleotides matching TRBD2. Germline V gives CDR1 SGHNT, CDR2 YYREEE (reference sequence). The CDR3 runs 14 residues. Germline trimming cut 4 bases from V and 6 bases from J; bases unmatched to any gene: 3. CDR3 in amino acids: CASSHGLAGGEQYF. The DNA for the CDR3 is TGTGCCAGCAGCCACGGACTAGCGGGAGGCGAGCAGTACTTC.

As regards this clonotype: The junction and the germline gene differ at one end; a read error may be behind it. The chain is built from TRBV12-3 or TRBV12-4 and TRBJ2-3; the D is unclear. The CDR3 has 11 amino acids. In DNA, the CDR3 is TGTGCCAGCAGTCACCAAGATGCGCAGTATTTT. This translates into CASSHQDAQYF.

This clonotype was observed a few times. This rearrangement joins TRBV3-1 to TRBJ1-1; weak D call: TRBD1 (5 bases). V was pared by 3 bases and J by 8 bases, with 10 bases between. Germline V lookup: CDR1 LGHDT, CDR2 YNNKEL (reference sequence). CDR3 length: 12 residues. In nucleotides, the CDR3 is TGTGCCAGCAGCCAGGGGCAGGTCGAAGCTTTCTTT. Translating gives CASSQGQVEAFF.

The rearrangement joins TRBV4-1 to TRBJ2-1; 9 bases agree with TRBD2. Germline loops: CDR1 MGHRA, CDR2 YSYEKL. With V trimmed by 2 bases and J by 4 bases, 6 bases remained unmatched. The CDR3 consists of 16 residues. CDR3 sequence: CASSQSSGTRYNEQFF. The DNA for the CDR3 is TGCGCCAGCAGCCAATCTAGCGGGACTCGTTACAATGAGCAGTTCTTC.

This chain uses TRBV28 with TRBJ1-6, with 7 nucleotides matching TRBD1. There are 15 residues in the CDR3. Germline trimming cut 7 bases from V and 4 bases from J; bases unmatched to any gene: 7. Germline-derived CDR1 and CDR2 are MDHEN and SYDVKM. CDR3 region: CASTLGGQYNSPLHF. The CDR3, as DNA: TGTGCCAGCACCCTTGGGGGACAGTATAATTCACCCCTCCACTTT.

This clonotype was seen ten or more times. The chain joins TRBV28 to TRBJ2-7, with D perhaps matching TRBD2 (6 bases). This CDR3 spans 14 amino acids. The germline V gene has CDR1 MDHEN and CDR2 SYDVKM. V lost 5 bases and J lost 2, with 13 bases in between. The CDR3 loop is CASSRPGVTYEQYF. Written as DNA, the CDR3 is TGTGCCAGCAGTCGCCCGGGGGTGACCTACGAGCAGTACTTC.

In this sample, this clonotype turned up many times. The J gene is TRBJ2-1, the V gene TRBV20-1, with a tentative D call TRBD2 (5 bases). The CDR3 loop spans 13 amino acids. V was pared by 3 bases and J by 9 bases, with 15 bases between. Germline V gives CDR1 DFQATT, CDR2 SNEGSKA (reference sequence). CDR3 loop: CSASSREFSEQFF. The CDR3 region has the DNA TGCAGTGCTAGTAGTAGGGAGTTTAGTGAGCAGTTCTTC.

The sample holds a few counts of this clonotype. The chain employs TRBV12-3 or TRBV12-4 and TRBJ1-4; TRBD1 aligns across 7 bases. After removal of 6 bases from V and 5 bases from J, the junction contained 9 bases not matched to a gene. The CDR3 is made up of 15 amino acids. The CDR3 DNA reads TGTGCCAGCAGCAACACAGGGGATGGGAATGAAAAACTGTTTTTT. Amino acid sequence: CASSNTGDGNEKLFF.

The CDR3 protein is CASSAVGGDTEAFF. In DNA, the CDR3 is TGTGCCAGCAGCGCCGTCGGTGGTGACACTGAAGCTTTCTTT. The V gene is TRBV28, the J gene TRBJ1-1; D is uncertain. V was pared by 6 bases and J by 3 bases, with 14 bases between. In germline, CDR1 is MDHEN, CDR2 SYDVKM. CDR3 length: 14 residues.

The V and J genes are TRBV11-2 and TRBJ2-7; 10 bases line up with TRBD2. The CDR3 sequence is 19 residues long. V shed 2 bases and J 0 bases; nucleotides not matched to a gene: 13. CDR1 is SGHAT and CDR2 is FQNNGV in the germline V gene. The CDR3 region is CASSLRRPSGSTLSYEQYF. The CDR3 nucleotides read TGTGCCAGCAGCTTAAGGCGGCCTAGCGGGAGTACACTCTCCTACGAGCAGTACTTC.

Ten or more counts support this clonotype. The chain employs TRBV7-8 and TRBJ2-1, with 8 bases lining up with TRBD2. The CDR3 loop spans 15 amino acids. After removal of 2 bases from V and 2 bases from J, the junction contained 2 bases not matched to a gene. Germline V lookup: CDR1 SGHVS, CDR2 FQNEAQ. CDR3 DNA sequence: TGTGCCAGCAGCTTAATTAGCGGGGCCTACAATGAGCAGTTCTTC. Protein: CASSLISGAYNEQFF.

This clonotype was counted only a few times. The chain combines TRBV15 with TRBJ2-1, with no clear D. CDR1 LNHNV and CDR2 YYDKDF come from the germline V gene (reference sequence). CDR3 length: 13 residues. V dropped 5 bases and J dropped 5 bases, with 10 bases sitting between them. The DNA for the CDR3 is TGTGCCACCAGCGGTTACGGCGACAATGAGCAGTTCTTC. It specifies CATSGYGDNEQFF.

The table lists this clonotype with a few counts. The genes are TRBV20-1 and TRBJ2-1, with D unresolved. CDR1 is DFQATT, CDR2 SNEGSKA, per germline (reference sequence). The V end lost 5 bases, the J end lost 9 bases, and 17 bases lay between the germline ends. The CDR3 has 13 residues. As DNA, the CDR3 is TGCAGTGCTTCTCCCATTGACAAATCTGAGCAGTTCTTC. Its protein is CSASPIDKSEQFF.

A few counts support this clonotype. The CDR3 ends on some other residue instead of the conserved phenylalanine or tryptophan, so this is likely a read error. V usage is TRBV30 and J usage is TRBJ1-1; a weak D match, TRBD1 (6 bases). The CDR3 runs to 13 residues. In germline, CDR1 is GTSNPN, CDR2 SVGIG (reference sequence). V was clipped by 4 bases and J by 5 bases, with 14 bases between them. In nucleotides, the CDR3 is TGTGCCTGGACTACCACAGGGAGAACTGAAGCTTTCTCT. This codes for CAWTTTGRTEAFS.